This TCR beta chain emerged from a study of CDR3 diversity in severe acne. Germline V gene data show CDR1 as SGHDN and CDR2 as FVKESK. CDR3 length equals 17 residues. The V end lost 8 bases, the J end lost 4 bases, and 26 bases lay between the germline ends. This clonotype was observed a handful of times. TCRdb reprocessed the PCR reads with MiXCR, giving one entry per CDR3 protein. The table includes approximately 84,000 distinct CDR3 sequences, around 49% detected once. This TCR was sampled from a male donor in good health, without acne. The chain is built from TRBV14 and TRBJ1-1; the D gene is possibly TRBD1 (6 bases). Sequencing was done on a sample of blood. The CDR3 spells CASSPSPYRGQGTEAFF. CDR3 DNA sequence: TGTGCCAGCTCACCAAGCCCTTACCGGGGGCAGGGCACTGAAGCTTTCTTT.